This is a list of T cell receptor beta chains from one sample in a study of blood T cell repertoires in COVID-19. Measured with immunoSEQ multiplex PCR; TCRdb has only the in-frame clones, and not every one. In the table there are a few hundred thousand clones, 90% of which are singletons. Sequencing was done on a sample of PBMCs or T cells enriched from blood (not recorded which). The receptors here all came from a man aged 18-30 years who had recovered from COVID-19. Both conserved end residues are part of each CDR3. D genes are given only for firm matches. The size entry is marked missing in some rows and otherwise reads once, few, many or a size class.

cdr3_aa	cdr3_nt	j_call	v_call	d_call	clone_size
CASSEARGNEQYF	TGTGCCAGCAGTGAAGCGCGGGGAAACGAGCAGTACTTC	TRBJ2-7	TRBV7-9	.	.
CASSLTGRGETQYF	TGCGCCAGCAGCTTGACCGGGAGGGGCGAGACCCAGTACTTC	TRBJ2-5	TRBV5-1	TRBD2	.
CASRRNRRDSGELFF	TGTGCCAGCAGGAGGAACCGGCGGGACTCCGGGGAGCTGTTTTTT	TRBJ2-2	TRBV5-4	.	.
CASSLAGLLNTEAFF	TGTGCCAGCAGCTTAGCCGGACTCCTCAACACTGAAGCTTTCTTT	TRBJ1-1	TRBV11-2	.	few
CASSQDRRLAISSDTQYF	TGTGCCAGCAGCCAAGACAGGAGGCTAGCGATATCCTCAGATACGCAGTATTTT	TRBJ2-3	TRBV14	.	.
CASSEVVRGIQHF	TGTGCCAGCAGTGAAGTCGTTCGGGGGATTCAGCATTTT	TRBJ1-5	TRBV6-1	.	.
CASSIGELLLGGTEAFF	TGTGCCAGTAGTATAGGAGAGCTCCTACTTGGCGGCACTGAAGCTTTCTTT	TRBJ1-1	TRBV19	.	.
CASSLDRGATQPQHF	TGTGCCAGCAGCTTGGACAGGGGGGCGACTCAGCCCCAGCATTTT	TRBJ1-5	TRBV5-4	TRBD1	.
CASSTTPYNEQFF	TGTGCCAGCAGCACAACACCCTACAATGAGCAGTTCTTC	TRBJ2-1	TRBV28	.	.
CASSMGGKANLYQETQYF	TGTGCCAGTAGTATGGGGGGGAAAGCCAACCTGTACCAAGAGACCCAGTACTTC	TRBJ2-5	TRBV19	TRBD2	.
CASSLGGTENSPLHF	TGTGCCAGCAGCTTAGGAGGGACAGAAAATTCACCCCTCCACTTT	TRBJ1-6	TRBV7-9	TRBD1	.
CASSPGLKNIQYF	TGTGCCAGCAGCCCGGGACTAAAAAACATTCAGTACTTC	TRBJ2-4	TRBV7-8	TRBD2	.
CASSLGTASTYNEQFF	TGCGCCAGCAGCTTGGGCACAGCTTCGACCTACAATGAGCAGTTCTTC	TRBJ2-1	TRBV5-1	.	.
CAIGDRGQETQYF	TGTGCCATCGGGGACAGGGGACAAGAGACCCAGTACTTC	TRBJ2-5	TRBV10-3	TRBD1	.
CSASPTPGTGNIQYF	TGCAGTGCTAGTCCTACCCCCGGGACAGGAAACATTCAGTACTTC	TRBJ2-4	TRBV20-1	TRBD1	.
CASSLQTGGGTEAFF	TGTGCCAGCAGCTTGCAAACAGGGGGAGGCACTGAAGCTTTCTTT	TRBJ1-1	TRBV5-4	TRBD1	.
CASSLVPQGSYEQYF	TGTGCCAGCAGCTTAGTTCCCCAGGGGAGCTACGAGCAGTACTTC	TRBJ2-7	TRBV11-2	.	.
CASSFGGNEQFF	TGTGCCAGCAGTTTCGGAGGGAATGAGCAGTTCTTC	TRBJ2-1	TRBV27	.	.
CASSPGVSGNQPQHF	TGTGCCAGCAGCCCGGGGGTATCAGGCAATCAGCCCCAGCATTTT	TRBJ1-5	TRBV7-9	.	.